This T cell receptor beta chain was found in a study of blood T cell repertoires in COVID-19. Study as a whole: Acute-phase and convalescent COVID-19 samples originated in the United States, Italy and Spain.

CDR3 length: 13 residues. Trimming took 6 bases from V and 3 from J, leaving 14 bases between them. The V gene's germline CDR1 is SQVTM and CDR2 ANQGSEA. Clones were read by immunoSEQ multiplex PCR, and TCRdb kept only the in-frame ones, dropping some. The sample has under 200,000 clones, around 75% seen once. This sequence joins TRBV29-1 and TRBJ1-1; D is perhaps TRBD1 (6 bases). The origin of this receptor is a woman between 35 and 50 years old with COVID-19, enrolled during active disease. The sequencing sample was made of peripheral blood. CDR3 in DNA: TGCAGCGTAGACCCTGAGGGGGACACTGAAGCTTTCTTT. Protein: CSVDPEGDTEAFF.